This T cell receptor (beta chain) was profiled in a study of blood T cell repertoires in COVID-19. Measured with immunoSEQ multiplex PCR; TCRdb has only the in-frame clones, and not every one. The repertoire holds hundreds of thousands of clones, with nearly 90% as singletons. This clone occurred a few times. The V and J ends lost 4 bases and 6 bases, in that order; junction bases with no gene match: 6. Germline V CDR1 and CDR2: LNHDA, SQIVND (reference sequence). The CDR3 is 15 amino acids. The source of this sequence is a woman in her 50s who had been exposed to COVID-19. The chain has TRBV19 and TRBJ1-6; 7 positions agree with TRBD1. The specimen sequenced was PBMCs or T cells enriched from blood (not recorded which). Here the CDR3 reads CASSRATGSNSPLHF. DNA for the CDR3: TGTGCCAGTAGTAGGGCGACAGGGAGTAATTCACCCCTCCACTTT.